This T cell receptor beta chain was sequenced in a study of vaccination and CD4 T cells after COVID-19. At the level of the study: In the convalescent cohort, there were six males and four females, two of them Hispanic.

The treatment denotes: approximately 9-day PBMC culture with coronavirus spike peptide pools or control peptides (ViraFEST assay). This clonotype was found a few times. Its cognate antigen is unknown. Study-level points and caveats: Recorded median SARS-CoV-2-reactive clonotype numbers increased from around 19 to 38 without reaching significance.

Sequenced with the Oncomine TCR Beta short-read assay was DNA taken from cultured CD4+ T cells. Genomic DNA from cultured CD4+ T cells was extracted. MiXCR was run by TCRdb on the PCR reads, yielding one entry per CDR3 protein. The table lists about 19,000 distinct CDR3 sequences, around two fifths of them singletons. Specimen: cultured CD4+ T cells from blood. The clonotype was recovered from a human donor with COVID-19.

CDR3 coding DNA: TGTGCCAGCAGCTTATCCATCGGCGATACGCAGTATTTT. Protein product: CASSLSIGDTQYF. The rearrangement uses TRBV11-3 and TRBJ2-3; D ambiguous. V lost 2 bases and J lost 6, with 9 bases in between. The CDR3 consists of 13 residues. Germline V CDR1 and CDR2: SGHNT, YENEEA.